Listed here are 23 T cell receptor beta chains from one sample, sequenced in a study of coeliac disease. Assay: immunoSEQ multiplex PCR; the TCRdb copy retains only in-frame clones and omits some. The data show approximately 9,000 clones, with 67% seen just once and around 21% held by the top ten. The material sequenced was lamina propria lymphocytes from the gut. Receptor source: a woman aged 55 to 70 with celiac disease.

V usage is TRBV5-1 and J usage is TRBJ2-1; D possibly corresponds to TRBD2 (5 bases). Germline CDR1 is SGHRS and CDR2 is YFSETQ. This CDR3 contains 16 residues. Trimming took off 4 bases at V and 8 bases at J, with 22 bases between the two ends. This chain's CDR3 is CASSPLPGGPADEQFF. The CDR3, as DNA: TGCGCCAGCAGCCCCCTCCCCGGCGGGCCTGCGGATGAGCAGTTCTTC.

The chain carries TRBV5-4 and TRBJ2-7, with TRBD1 matching 7 bases. After removal of 4 bases from V and 3 bases from J, the junction contained 13 bases not matched to a gene. CDR3 length equals 16 residues. Germline CDR1 reads SGHNT; CDR2 reads YYREEE (reference sequence). CDR3 sequence: CASSPTLTGEVYEQYF. In DNA, the CDR3 is TGTGCCAGCAGCCCAACACTCACAGGGGAAGTCTACGAGCAGTACTTC.

The chain carries TRBV9 and TRBJ2-1, with D uncertain. Germline V gene lookup returns CDR1 SGDLS and CDR2 YYNGEE. The CDR3 contains 12 residues. V was trimmed by 0 bases and J by 9 bases, leaving 7 bases between them. This CDR3 reads CASSVGGGEQFF. The CDR3 DNA is TGTGCCAGCAGCGTAGGAGGCGGTGAGCAGTTCTTC.

This chain joins TRBV18 and TRBJ2-1; D is possibly TRBD2 (5 bases). This CDR3 is built from 13 residues. Deletions cut 3 bases from V and 5 bases from J, with 8 bases between. CDR1 KGHSH and CDR2 LQKENI come from the germline V gene. The CDR3 DNA sequence: TGTGCCAGCTCACCCGGGATCCACAATGAGCAGTTCTTC. Its translation: CASSPGIHNEQFF. Based on the CDR3 plus reference TRBV18 and TRBJ2-1, the full variable domain is NAGVMQNPRHLVRRRGQEARLRCSPMKGHSHVYWYRQLPEEGLKFMVYLQKENIIDESGMPKERFSAEFPKEGPSILRIQQVVRGDSAAYFCASSPGIHNEQFFGPGTRLTVL.

Concerning this clone: Other DNA sequences in this specimen translate into the identical CDR3. This chain connects TRBV7-2 to TRBJ2-5, with TRBD2 identical over 7 bases. The CDR3 sequence is 14 residues long. The germline V gene encodes CDR1 SGHTA and CDR2 FQGNSA. The V segment lost 0 bases and the J segment 5 bases; nucleotides outside the gene matches: 3. The CDR3 region has the DNA TGTGCCAGCAGCTTAGCGCTGCGGGGGGAGACCCAGTACTTC. It yields the protein CASSLALRGETQYF.

This clone was seen only a few times. The chain is built from TRBV2 and TRBJ1-2; TRBD1 is a possible D gene (5 bases). There are 14 residues in the CDR3. CDR1 SNHLY and CDR2 FYNNEI come from the germline V gene. V dropped 6 bases and J dropped 8 bases, with 19 bases sitting between them. CDR3 sequence reads: CASRGDSPSGGYTF. CDR3 nucleotides: TGTGCCAGCAGAGGAGACAGTCCCTCTGGAGGCTACACCTTC.

The V gene is TRBV7-8, the J gene TRBJ2-1, with no clear D. V lost 4 bases and J lost 4, with 23 bases in between. This CDR3 is 18 amino acids long. Per the germline V gene, CDR1 is SGHVS and CDR2 is FQNEAQ. CDR3 sequence (DNA): TGTGCCAGCAGCTCCACTCCACAGTCCGAATTAAAATACAATGAGCAGTTCTTC. Its translation: CASSSTPQSELKYNEQFF.

This chain uses TRBV9 with TRBJ1-1; TRBD1 agrees at 7 bases. After removal of 0 bases from V and 5 bases from J, the junction contained 13 bases not matched to a gene. This CDR3 spans 17 amino acids. From germline, CDR1 is SGDLS and CDR2 YYNGEE. DNA of the CDR3: TGTGCCAGCAGCGTAGCCCAGACAGGGCCGAGTGAAACTGAAGCTTTCTTT. The encoded protein is CASSVAQTGPSETEAFF.

This clone was picked up one time. This sequence joins TRBV4-1 and TRBJ1-1; weak D call: TRBD1 (6 bases). The length of the CDR3 is 16 residues. Trimming took off 2 bases at V and 1 base at J, with 14 bases between the two ends. Germline V gene lookup returns CDR1 MGHRA and CDR2 YSYEKL. The CDR3 loop is CASSQSPGQRNTEAFF. In nucleotides, the CDR3 is TGCGCCAGCAGCCAATCGCCGGGACAAAGGAACACTGAAGCTTTCTTT.

This clone is a singleton in its sample. The rearrangement uses TRBV4-3 and TRBJ2-7; D is undetermined. This CDR3 contains 15 residues. The germline CDR1 and CDR2 sequences are LGHNA and YSLEER. Trimming left V 0 bases short and J 0 bases short, with 9 bases between. The CDR3 sequence: CASSQDLSSSYEQYF. In nucleotides, the CDR3 is TGCGCCAGCAGCCAAGATCTGTCTAGCTCCTACGAGCAGTACTTC.

The chain has TRBV7-6 and TRBJ1-4; no reliable D call. The germline gives CDR1 SGHVS, CDR2 FNYEAQ. There are 15 residues in the CDR3. The ends were cut back, 4 bases at V and 6 bases at J, with 15 bases in the middle. In DNA, the CDR3 is TGTGCCAGCAGCTCTGAGGGCCGCGACGATGAAAAACTGTTTTTT. This gives the protein CASSSEGRDDEKLFF.

The V and J genes are TRBV7-6 and TRBJ2-1; TRBD2 matches 7 bases. This CDR3 has 16 residues. With V trimmed by 5 bases and J by 7 bases, 14 bases remained unmatched. Germline-derived CDR1 and CDR2 are SGHVS and FNYEAQ. CDR3 protein: CASSPTFAGVGNEQFF. Written as DNA, the CDR3 is TGTGCCAGCAGCCCCACGTTTGCGGGGGTGGGGAATGAGCAGTTCTTC.

The rearrangement links TRBV6-1 to TRBJ2-7; maybe TRBD1 (6 bases). CDR1 is MNHNS and CDR2 is SASEGT in the germline V gene. The germline V and J ends were trimmed by 5 bases and 7 bases, with 18 bases remaining between them. The CDR3 totals 14 residues. This chain's CDR3 is CASSTVATGLEQYF. The CDR3 DNA follows: TGTGCCAGCAGTACCGTAGCTACAGGGCTAGAGCAGTACTTC.

This chain uses TRBV10-3 with TRBJ2-1, with 14 bases lining up with TRBD2. The germline V gene has CDR1 ENHRY and CDR2 SYGVKD. CDR3 length: 18 residues. With V trimmed by 6 bases and J by 7 bases, 14 bases remained unmatched. CDR3 residues: CAIRTGTSGSARVNEQFF. CDR3 nucleotide sequence: TGTGCCATCAGAACCGGGACTAGCGGGAGTGCTAGGGTGAATGAGCAGTTCTTC.

This chain connects TRBV6-1 to TRBJ2-1; TRBD1 matches at 7 bases. The CDR3 has 14 amino acids. Germline lookup yields CDR1 MNHNS and CDR2 SASEGT. V was pared by 9 bases and J by 7 bases, with 12 bases of the junction left unmatched. CDR3 protein: CASHDGTEKNEQFF. DNA of the CDR3: TGTGCCAGTCATGACGGGACAGAAAAGAATGAGCAGTTCTTC.

The V and J genes are TRBV7-6 and TRBJ2-7, with D possibly matching TRBD1 (5 bases). The CDR3 has 14 amino acids. The V end lost 0 bases, the J end lost 6 bases, and 12 bases lay between the germline ends. CDR1 is SGHVS and CDR2 is FNYEAQ in the germline V gene. The CDR3 DNA reads TGTGCCAGCAGCTTAGCTCTGGGTCAGGGCGAGCAGTACTTC. Translated: CASSLALGQGEQYF. Full variable domain (outside the CDR3, taken from reference TRBV7-6 and TRBJ2-7): GAGVSQSPRYKVTKRGQDVALRCDPISGHVSLYWYRQALGQGPEFLTYFNYEAQQDKSGLPNDRFSAERPEGSISTLTIQRTEQRDSAMYRCASSLALGQGEQYFGPGTRLTVT.

V usage is TRBV27 and J usage is TRBJ2-1, with 13 nucleotides matching TRBD2. The CDR3 totals 14 residues. Germline V gene lookup returns CDR1 MNHEY and CDR2 SMNVEV (reference sequence). Losses at the gene ends were 5 bases for V and 9 bases for J; bases not matched to a gene: 4. Here the CDR3 reads CASSDRLAGGEQFF. The CDR3 DNA reads as TGTGCCAGCAGTGACAGACTAGCGGGAGGTGAGCAGTTCTTC.

The table lists this clone with a few counts. The chain links TRBV15 to TRBJ2-1; D gene unclear. The CDR3 contains 12 residues. V was shortened by 8 bases and J by 9 bases, with 14 bases between the two germline ends. The germline CDR1 and CDR2 sequences are LNHNV and YYDKDF (reference sequence). CDR3 DNA sequence: TGTGCCACCTCAAACTTAGCCGTTGAGCAGTTCTTC. It yields the protein CATSNLAVEQFF. Full variable domain (missing parts from reference TRBV15 and TRBJ2-1): DAMVIQNPRYQVTQFGKPVTLSCSQTLNHNVMYWYQQKSSQAPKLLFHYYDKDFNNEADTPDNFQSRRPNTSFCFLDIRSPGLGDTAMYLCATSNLAVEQFFGPGTRLTVL.

This chain links TRBV9 with TRBJ1-2; TRBD1 agrees at 7 bases. The ends lost 1 base at V and 8 bases at J; junction bases unmatched: 11. Germline loops: CDR1 SGDLS, CDR2 YYNGEE. The CDR3 is 15 residues long. The CDR3 bases are TGTGCCAGCAGCGTACACGGGACCCAACAGGGGGGCTACACCTTC. Translation gives CASSVHGTQQGGYTF.

This clone was counted only a few times. The chain has TRBV5-6 and TRBJ1-4, with 7 bases matching TRBD1. The CDR3 totals 16 residues. The V segment lost 0 bases and the J segment 8 bases; nucleotides outside the gene matches: 10. From germline, CDR1 is SGHDT and CDR2 YYEEEE. The CDR3 loop is CASSLAWDSRGEKLFF. CDR3 coding DNA: TGTGCCAGCAGCTTGGCCTGGGACAGCCGAGGGGAAAAACTGTTTTTT.

This sequence joins TRBV7-6 and TRBJ2-1; 9 bases agree with TRBD2. This CDR3 has 16 amino acids. Germline CDR1 is SGHVS and CDR2 is FNYEAQ. V was clipped by 3 bases and J by 6 bases; unmatched bases: 9. CDR3 protein: CASSLGQTGLANEQFF. CDR3 bases: TGTGCCAGCAGCTTGGGGCAGACGGGACTAGCCAATGAGCAGTTCTTC.

This clone ranks as large. V and J are TRBV11-2 and TRBJ2-1, with 10 bases lining up with TRBD1. Germline values: CDR1 SGHAT, CDR2 FQNNGV. V lost 5 bases, J lost 5 bases, and 3 bases stayed unmatched. The CDR3 totals 14 residues. Written as DNA, the CDR3 is TGTGCCAGCAGCCTCGGGACAGGGGACAATGAGCAGTTCTTC. Translated, it gives CASSLGTGDNEQFF.

In DNA, the CDR3 is TGTGCCAGCAGTCAGGCGGGGGGGTACAATGAGCAGTTCTTC. Translated: CASSQAGGYNEQFF. This chain connects TRBV6-4 to TRBJ2-1, with TRBD2 identical over 9 bases. The CDR3 contains 14 residues. CDR1 and CDR2 (germline): MRHNA, SNTAGT. Trimming removed 5 bases from V and 4 bases from J; junction bases left unmatched: 3.